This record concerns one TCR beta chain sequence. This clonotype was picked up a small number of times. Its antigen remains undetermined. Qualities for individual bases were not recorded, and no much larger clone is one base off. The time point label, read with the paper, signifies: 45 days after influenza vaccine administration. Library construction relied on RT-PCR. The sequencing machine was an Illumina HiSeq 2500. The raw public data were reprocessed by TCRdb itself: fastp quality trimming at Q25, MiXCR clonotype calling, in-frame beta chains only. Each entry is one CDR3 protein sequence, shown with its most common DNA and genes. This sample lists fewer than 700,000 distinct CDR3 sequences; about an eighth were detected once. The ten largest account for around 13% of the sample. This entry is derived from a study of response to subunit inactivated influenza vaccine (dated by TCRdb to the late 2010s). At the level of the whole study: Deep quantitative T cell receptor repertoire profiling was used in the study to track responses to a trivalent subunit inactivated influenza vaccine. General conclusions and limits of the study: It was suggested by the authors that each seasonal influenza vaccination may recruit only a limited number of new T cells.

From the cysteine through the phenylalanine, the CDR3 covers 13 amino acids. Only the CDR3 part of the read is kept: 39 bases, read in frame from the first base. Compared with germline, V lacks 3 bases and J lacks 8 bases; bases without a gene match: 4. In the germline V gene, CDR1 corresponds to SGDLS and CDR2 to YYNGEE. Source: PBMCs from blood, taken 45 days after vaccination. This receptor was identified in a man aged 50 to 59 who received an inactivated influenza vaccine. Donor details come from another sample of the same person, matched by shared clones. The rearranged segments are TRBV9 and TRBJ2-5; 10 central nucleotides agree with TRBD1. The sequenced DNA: TGTGCCAGCAGCGGTCGACAGGGGGCCACCCAGTACTTC. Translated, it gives CASSGRQGATQYF.